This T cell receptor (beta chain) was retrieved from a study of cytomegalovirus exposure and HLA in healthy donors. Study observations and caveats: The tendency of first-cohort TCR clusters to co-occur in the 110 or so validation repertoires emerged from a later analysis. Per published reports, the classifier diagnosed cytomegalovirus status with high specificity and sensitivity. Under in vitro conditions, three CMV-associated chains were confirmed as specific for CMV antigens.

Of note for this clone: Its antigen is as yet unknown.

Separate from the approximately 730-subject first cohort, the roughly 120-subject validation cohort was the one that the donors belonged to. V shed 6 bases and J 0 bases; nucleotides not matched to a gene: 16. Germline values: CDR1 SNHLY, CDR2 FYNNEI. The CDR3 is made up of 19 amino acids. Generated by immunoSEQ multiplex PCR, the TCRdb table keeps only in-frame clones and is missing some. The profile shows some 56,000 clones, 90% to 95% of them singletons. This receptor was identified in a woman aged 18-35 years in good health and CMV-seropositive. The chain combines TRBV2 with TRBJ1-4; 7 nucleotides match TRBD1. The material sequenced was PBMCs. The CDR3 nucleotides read TGTGCCAGCAGGTTTCAAGGGACAGATCTTTTTACAACTAATGAAAAACTGTTTTTT. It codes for CASRFQGTDLFTTNEKLFF.